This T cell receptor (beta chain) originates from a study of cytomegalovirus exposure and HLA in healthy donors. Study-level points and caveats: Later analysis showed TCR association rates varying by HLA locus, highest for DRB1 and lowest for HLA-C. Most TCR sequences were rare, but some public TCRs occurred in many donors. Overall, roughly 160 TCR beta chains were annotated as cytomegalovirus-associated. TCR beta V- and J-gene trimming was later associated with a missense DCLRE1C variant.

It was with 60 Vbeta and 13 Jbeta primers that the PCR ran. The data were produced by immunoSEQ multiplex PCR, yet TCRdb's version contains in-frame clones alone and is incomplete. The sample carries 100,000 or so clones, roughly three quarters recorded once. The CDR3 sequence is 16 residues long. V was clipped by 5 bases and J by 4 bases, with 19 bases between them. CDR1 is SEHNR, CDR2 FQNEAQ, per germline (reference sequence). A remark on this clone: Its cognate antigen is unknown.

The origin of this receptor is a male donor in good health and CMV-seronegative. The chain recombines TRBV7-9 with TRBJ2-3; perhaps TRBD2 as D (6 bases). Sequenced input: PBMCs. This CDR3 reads CASSRRQGEVADTQYF. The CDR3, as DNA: TGTGCCAGCAGCCGCCGACAAGGGGAGGTCGCAGATACGCAGTATTTT. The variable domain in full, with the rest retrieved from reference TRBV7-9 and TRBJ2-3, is DTGVSQNPRHKITKRGQNVTFRCDPISEHNRLYWYRQTLGQGPEFLTYFQNEAQLEKSRLLSDRFSAERPKGSFSTLEIQRTEQGDSAMYLCASSRRQGEVADTQYFGPGTRLTVL.